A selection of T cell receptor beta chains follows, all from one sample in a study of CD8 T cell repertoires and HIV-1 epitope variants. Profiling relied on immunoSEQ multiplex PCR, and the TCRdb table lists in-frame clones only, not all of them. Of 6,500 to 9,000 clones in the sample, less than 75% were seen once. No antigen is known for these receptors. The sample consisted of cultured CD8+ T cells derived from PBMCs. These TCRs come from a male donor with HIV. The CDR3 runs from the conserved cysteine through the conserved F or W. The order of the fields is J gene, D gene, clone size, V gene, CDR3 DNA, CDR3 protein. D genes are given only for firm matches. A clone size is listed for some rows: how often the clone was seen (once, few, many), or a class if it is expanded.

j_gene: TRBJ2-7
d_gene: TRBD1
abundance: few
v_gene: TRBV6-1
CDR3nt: TGTGCCAGCAGTGAATGGACAGGGTACGAGCAGTACTTC
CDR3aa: CASSEWTGYEQYF

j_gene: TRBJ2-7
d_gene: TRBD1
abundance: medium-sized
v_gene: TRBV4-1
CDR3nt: TGCGCCAGCAGCCAAGGAGCAGGGGGCTACGAGCAGTACTTC
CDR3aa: CASSQGAGGYEQYF

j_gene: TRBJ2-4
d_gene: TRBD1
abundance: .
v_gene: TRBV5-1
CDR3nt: TGCGCCAGCAGCTTGGGGGGACAGCCACCTTTCATTCAGTACTTC
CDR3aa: CASSLGGQPPFIQYF

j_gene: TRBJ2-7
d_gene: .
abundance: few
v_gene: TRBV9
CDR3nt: TGTGCCAGCAGCGAGGGGGAAGGCTACGAGCAGTACTTC
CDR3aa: CASSEGEGYEQYF

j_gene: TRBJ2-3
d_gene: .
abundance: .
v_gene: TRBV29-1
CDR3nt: TGCAGCGTTGAAGGCGGACCGCCGAGGGCAGATACGCAGTATTTT
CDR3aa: CSVEGGPPRADTQYF

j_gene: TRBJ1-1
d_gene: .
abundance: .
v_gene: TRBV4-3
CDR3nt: TGCGCCAGCAGCCAAGAAGCTGTAGTGGGGGCGCGAGCTTTCTTT
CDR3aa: CASSQEAVVGARAFF

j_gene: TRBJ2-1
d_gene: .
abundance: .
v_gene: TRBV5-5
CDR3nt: TGTGCCAGCAGCCAAAATAGCGTTGTTGAGCAGTTCTTC
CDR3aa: CASSQNSVVEQFF

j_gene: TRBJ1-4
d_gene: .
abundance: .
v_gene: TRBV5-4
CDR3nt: TGTGCCAGCAGCTTGGACAGTCTAAATGAAAAACTGTTTTTT
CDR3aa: CASSLDSLNEKLFF

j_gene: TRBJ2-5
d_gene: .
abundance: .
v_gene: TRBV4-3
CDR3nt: TGCGCCAGCAGCCAGGGTGGGGGGGCCGGAGAGACCCAGTACTTC
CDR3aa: CASSQGGGAGETQYF

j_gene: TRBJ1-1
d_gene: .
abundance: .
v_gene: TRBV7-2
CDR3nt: TGTGCCAGCAGCTTAGCCGGGGGTATGGGCACTGAAGCTTTCTTT
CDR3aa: CASSLAGGMGTEAFF

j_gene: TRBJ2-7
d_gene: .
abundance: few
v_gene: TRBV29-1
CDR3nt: TGCAGCGTAGACCTTGGGGGTGAGCAGTACTTC
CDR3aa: CSVDLGGEQYF

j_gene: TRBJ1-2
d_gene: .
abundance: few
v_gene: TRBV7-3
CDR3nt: TGTGCCAGCAGCGTGGACAGCCGCTATGGCTACACCTTC
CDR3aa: CASSVDSRYGYTF

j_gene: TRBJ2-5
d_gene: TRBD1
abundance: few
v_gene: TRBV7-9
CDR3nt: TGTGCCAGCAGCCCCGACAGGGTCCAAGAGACCCAGTACTTC
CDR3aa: CASSPDRVQETQYF

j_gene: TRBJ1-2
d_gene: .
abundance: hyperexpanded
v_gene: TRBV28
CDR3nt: TGTGCCAGCGGCTTATATCCCTTGGACCTTAACTATGGCTACACCTTC
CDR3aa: CASGLYPLDLNYGYTF

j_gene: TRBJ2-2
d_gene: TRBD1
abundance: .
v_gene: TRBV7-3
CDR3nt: TGTGCCAGCTCAAGTCCGGTACAGGGGGCAGCGAACACCGGGGAGCTGTTTTTT
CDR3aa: CASSSPVQGAANTGELFF

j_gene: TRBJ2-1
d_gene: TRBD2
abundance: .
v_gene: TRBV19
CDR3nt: TGTGCCAGTAGTATAGGGTGGGGACTAGGCAGTGAGCAGTTCTTC
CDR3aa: CASSIGWGLGSEQFF

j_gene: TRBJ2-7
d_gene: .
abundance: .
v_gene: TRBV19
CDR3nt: TGTGCCAGTAGTATAGATTTTGGGGAGCAGTACTTC
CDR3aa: CASSIDFGEQYF

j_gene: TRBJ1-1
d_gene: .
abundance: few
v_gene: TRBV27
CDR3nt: TGTGCCAGCAGTCCTTGGGGGGGCACTGAAGCTTTCTTT
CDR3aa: CASSPWGGTEAFF

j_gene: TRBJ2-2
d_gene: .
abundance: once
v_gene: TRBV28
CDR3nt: TGTGCCAGCAAAACCGCCGCGGCGGGCGACACCGGGGAGCTGTTTTTT
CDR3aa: CASKTAAAGDTGELFF

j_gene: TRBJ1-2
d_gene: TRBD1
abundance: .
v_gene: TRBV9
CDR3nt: TGTGCCAGCAGCCCCCGATCCGGGACAGGGTTTCGAGTCTATGGCTACACCTTC
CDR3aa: CASSPRSGTGFRVYGYTF

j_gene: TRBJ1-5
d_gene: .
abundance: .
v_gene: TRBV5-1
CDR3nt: TGCGCCAGCAGCCCCAGTGGCCCCAATCAGCCCCAGCATTTT
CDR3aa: CASSPSGPNQPQHF

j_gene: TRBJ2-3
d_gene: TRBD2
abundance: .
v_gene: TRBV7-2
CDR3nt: TGTGCCAGCAGCTTATTGCCTAGCGGCTTCACAGATACGCAGTATTTT
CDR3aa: CASSLLPSGFTDTQYF

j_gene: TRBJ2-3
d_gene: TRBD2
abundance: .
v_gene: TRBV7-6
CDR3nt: TGTGCCAGCAGCTTTGGACTAGGAGGGAGCACAGATACGCAGTATTTT
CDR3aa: CASSFGLGGSTDTQYF

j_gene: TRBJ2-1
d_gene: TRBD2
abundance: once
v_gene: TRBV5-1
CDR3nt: TGCGCCAGCAGCCCCTTGCTAGCGGGGTCGCTGTTCTTC
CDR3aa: CASSPLLAGSLFF

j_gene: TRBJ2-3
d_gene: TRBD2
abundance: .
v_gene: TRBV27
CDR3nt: TGTGCCAGCAGTTTAATAGACGGGGGGGTGGGCGAGACGCAGTATTTT
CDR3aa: CASSLIDGGVGETQYF

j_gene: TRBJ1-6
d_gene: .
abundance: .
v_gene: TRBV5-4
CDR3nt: TGTGCCAGCAGCCAAGCACAGGGAGAATCACCCCTCCACTTT
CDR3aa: CASSQAQGESPLHF

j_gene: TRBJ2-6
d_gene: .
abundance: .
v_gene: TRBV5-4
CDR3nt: TGTGCCAGCAGCTTGTGGCACTCTGGGGCCAACGTCCTGACTTTC
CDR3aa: CASSLWHSGANVLTF

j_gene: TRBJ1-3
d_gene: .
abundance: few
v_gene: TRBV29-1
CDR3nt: TGCAGCGTCGAACAGGGAAACACCATATATTTT
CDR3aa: CSVEQGNTIYF

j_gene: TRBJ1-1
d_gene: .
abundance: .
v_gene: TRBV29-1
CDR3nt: TGCAGCGTTGAATGGGGTACTGAAGCTTTCTTT
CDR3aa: CSVEWGTEAFF

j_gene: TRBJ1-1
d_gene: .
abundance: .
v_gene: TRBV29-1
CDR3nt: TGCAGCGTCCCGAGCGGGGCAGGAGGGGTAACTGAAGCTTTCTTT
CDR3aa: CSVPSGAGGVTEAFF

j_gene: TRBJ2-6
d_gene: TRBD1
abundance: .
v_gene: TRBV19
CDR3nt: TGTGCCAGTAGTCCGGGACAGCGCTCTGGGGCCAACGTCCTGACTTTC
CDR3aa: CASSPGQRSGANVLTF

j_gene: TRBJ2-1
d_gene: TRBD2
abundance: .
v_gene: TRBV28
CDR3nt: TGTGCCAGCAGTGGGACTAGCACCTACAATGAGCAGTTCTTC
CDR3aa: CASSGTSTYNEQFF

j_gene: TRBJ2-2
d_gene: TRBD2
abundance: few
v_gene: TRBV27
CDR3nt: TGTGCCAGCAGATCCACCACCACTAGCGGGGGGGCCTCTGGACTAACCGGGGAGCTGTTTTTT
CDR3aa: CASRSTTTSGGASGLTGELFF

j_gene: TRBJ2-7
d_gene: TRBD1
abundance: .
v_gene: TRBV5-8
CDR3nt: TGTGCCAGCAGCCGGGACAGGGGCTACGAGCAGTACTTC
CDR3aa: CASSRDRGYEQYF

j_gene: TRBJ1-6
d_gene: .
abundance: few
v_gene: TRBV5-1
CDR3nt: TGCGCCAGCAGCCTAGAAGACAGAACTACACCCCTCCACTTT
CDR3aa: CASSLEDRTTPLHF

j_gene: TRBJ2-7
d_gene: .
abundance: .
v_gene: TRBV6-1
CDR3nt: TGTGCCAGCAGTGAAGGGGAGAACCTATACTACGAGCAGTACTTC
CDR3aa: CASSEGENLYYEQYF

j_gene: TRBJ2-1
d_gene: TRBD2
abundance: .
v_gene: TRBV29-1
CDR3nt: TGCAGCCCCAGTGTTTGTCTAGCGGGGATAGTTGAGTCCTACAATGAGCAGTTCTTC
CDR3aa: CSPSVCLAGIVESYNEQFF